This entry describes one T cell receptor beta chain. Its matching antigen is unknown. The record originates from a study of cytomegalovirus exposure and HLA in healthy donors. On the study more broadly: Within the Caucasian-associated ancestry cluster were around four fifths of the approximately 400 genotyped donors.

Study results and limitations: Reportedly, cytomegalovirus status was diagnosed with high sensitivity and specificity. Presence/absence analysis assumed near-uniform sequencing depth across donors. What TCR beta sequences reportedly achieved was accurate prediction of HLA-A and HLA-B alleles in most subjects.

CDR3 size: 13 residues. V lost 6 bases and J lost 1, with 9 bases in between. CDR1 and CDR2 (germline): MNHNS, SASEGT. The PCR used 60 Vbeta and 13 Jbeta primers. Clones were sequenced by immunoSEQ multiplex PCR, and TCRdb holds only the in-frame ones, with some missing. The listing contains about 100,000 clones. The source is a man aged 50-60 years in good health and CMV-seronegative. The chain uses TRBV6-1 and TRBJ2-5; D perhaps matches TRBD1 (7 bases). Sequenced input: PBMCs. CDR3 residues: CASRRDSQETQYF. The DNA of the CDR3 is TGTGCCAGCAGGCGGGACAGCCAAGAGACCCAGTACTTC.